Presented here are 5 T cell receptor beta chains from one specimen sequenced in a study of blood T cell repertoires in COVID-19. Sequencing was performed with immunoSEQ multiplex PCR; in TCRdb, only in-frame clones are kept and a portion is missing. Of more than 85,000 clones in the sample, approximately 83% were seen once. The sample comprised PBMCs or T cells enriched from blood (not recorded which). The source is a woman in her 50s who had recovered from COVID-19.

The V gene is TRBV10-1, the J gene TRBJ2-5; 7 positions match TRBD1. This CDR3 region has 13 residues. Germline V lookup: CDR1 WNHNN, CDR2 SYGVQD (reference sequence). After removal of 6 bases from V and 5 bases from J, the junction contained 6 bases not matched to a gene. Written as DNA, the CDR3 is TGCGCCAGCAGCGGGACAGCGAGGGAGACCCAGTACTTC. Protein: CASSGTARETQYF.

The J gene is TRBJ1-2, the V gene TRBV27; the D gene is possibly TRBD1 (6 bases). The CDR3 sequence is 15 residues long. V was shortened by 6 bases and J by 4 bases, with 18 bases between the two germline ends. Germline CDR1 MNHEY, CDR2 SMNVEV (reference sequence). The CDR3, as DNA: TGTGCCAGCAGCTTTAAATTTGGGGGCGGCTATGGCTACACCTTC. Its protein is CASSFKFGGGYGYTF.

The V call is TRBV11-2, the J call TRBJ1-2; TRBD1 aligns across 7 bases. The CDR3 covers 14 residues. The germline V gene encodes CDR1 SGHAT and CDR2 FQNNGV. V shed 6 bases, J shed 4 bases, and the junction held 8 bases outside the gene matches. The CDR3 loop reads CASRPSGTVYGYTF. DNA for the CDR3: TGTGCCAGCAGACCCTCCGGGACAGTCTATGGCTACACCTTC.

The chain employs TRBV2 and TRBJ2-2; 10 bases line up with TRBD2. Germline assignment: CDR1 SNHLY and CDR2 FYNNEI. This CDR3 has 14 residues. The junction had 1 base not matched to a gene; V was cut back by 6 bases and J by 3 bases. The CDR3 sequence is CASRLAGDTGELFF. In nucleotides, the CDR3 is TGTGCCAGCAGGCTAGCGGGGGACACCGGGGAGCTGTTTTTT. The full variable domain, completed using reference TRBV2 and TRBJ2-2, is EPEVTQTPSHQVTQMGQEVILRCVPISNHLYFYWYRQILGQKVEFLVSFYNNEISEKSEIFDDQFSVERPDGSNFTLKIRSTKLEDSAMYFCASRLAGDTGELFFGEGSRLTVL.

The V call is TRBV27, the J call TRBJ1-1, with 9 positions matching TRBD1. CDR3 length equals 17 residues. Trimming took 5 bases from V and 5 from J; bases not matched to a gene: 15. In germline, CDR1 is MNHEY, CDR2 SMNVEV (reference sequence). CDR3 bases: TGTGCCAGCAGTGTGACAGGGGGATACCGAAGTAGGACTGAAGCTTTCTTT. This codes for CASSVTGGYRSRTEAFF.